This T cell receptor (beta chain) was sequenced during a study of neoadjuvant anti-PD-1 for oral cavity cancer. About the research overall: Non-progressing patients received a fourth nivolumab dose near day 43, then surgery on days 50-56.

Sequencing was performed with immunoSEQ multiplex PCR; in TCRdb, only in-frame clones are kept and a portion is missing. The sample has 15,000 to 20,000 clones; 55% to 75% are singletons. V was clipped by 1 base and J by 1 base, with 4 bases between them. The CDR3 contains 14 residues. Looked up from germline, CDR1 is SGHVS and CDR2 is FQNEAQ. This TCR derives from a person aged 35 to 85 with oral cavity squamous cell carcinoma. The rearrangement links TRBV7-8 to TRBJ2-2; D remains unclear. The input for sequencing was PBMCs, taken before nivolumab (anti-PD-1) treatment. The CDR3 nucleotides are TGTGCCAGCAGCTTAGAGGGGAACACCGGGGAGCTGTTTTTT. Translated: CASSLEGNTGELFF.